A selection of T cell receptor beta chains follows, all from one sample in a study of a mutant IDH1 vaccine in newly diagnosed glioma. No antigen has been assigned to these receptors. This table comes from immunoSEQ multiplex PCR, and its TCRdb copy is limited to in-frame clones, with some not included. Seen here are 56,000 or so clones, approximately 78% observed once, and the top ten hold about 2%. This sample comprised PBMCs, obtained from a glioma patient whose treatment included an IDH1 peptide vaccine. Receptors originate from a woman in her thirties or forties with glioma. CDR3s include the opening cysteine and the closing phenylalanine or tryptophan. The D gene is left open where the match is weak. The listing skips clone size in some rows; elsewhere it reads once, few, many or a size class.

J gene,D gene,V gene,clone size,CDR3 DNA,CDR3 protein
TRBJ2-7,TRBD1,TRBV10-1,NA,TGCGCCAGCAGTAACCCAGGGGGAAGGGACGAGCAGTACTTC,CASSNPGGRDEQYF
TRBJ2-7,NA,TRBV30,NA,TGTGCCTGGAGTCCCGCCCCGAGATTAGCGGCGACCTACGAGCAGTACTTC,CAWSPAPRLAATYEQYF
TRBJ2-7,TRBD1,TRBV5-5,NA,TGTGCCAGCAGCCACCGGGACAGCTCGGGAGAGCAGTACTTC,CASSHRDSSGEQYF
TRBJ1-1,TRBD1,TRBV19,few,TGTGCCAGTAGTATAAGGGACAGGGGATTCACTGAAGCTTTCTTT,CASSIRDRGFTEAFF
TRBJ1-5,NA,TRBV2,few,TGTGCCAGCAGTCAGGGACCGTCCCCCAATCAGCCCCAGCATTTT,CASSQGPSPNQPQHF
TRBJ2-5,TRBD2,TRBV5-6,NA,TGTGCCAGCAGCCCCGGACTAGCACCAGAGACCCAGTACTTC,CASSPGLAPETQYF
TRBJ1-1,TRBD1,TRBV18,NA,TGTGCCAGCTCACCACGGACAGGGGGCGCCCCGGACACTGAAGCTTTCTTT,CASSPRTGGAPDTEAFF
TRBJ2-4,TRBD2,TRBV7-2,NA,TGTGCCAGCAGCTTCCGGCCGGGACTAGCGGGGGTTAACATTCAGTACTTC,CASSFRPGLAGVNIQYF
TRBJ1-2,TRBD1,TRBV6-5,NA,TGTGCCAGCAGCAGAGGACAGGGCTATGGCTACACCTTC,CASSRGQGYGYTF
TRBJ1-6,TRBD1,TRBV5-5,NA,TGTGCCAGCAGCTTAACAGGGGTGCGTAATTCACCCCTCCACTTT,CASSLTGVRNSPLHF
TRBJ2-7,TRBD2,TRBV4-1,NA,TGCGCCAGCAGCCCCGGGACTAGCGGGGGCCTAAGCTCCTACGAGCAGTACTTC,CASSPGTSGGLSSYEQYF
TRBJ2-7,TRBD1,TRBV7-2,NA,TGTGCCAGCAGCCGGGGACAGGGGGCCTACGAGCAGTACTTC,CASSRGQGAYEQYF
TRBJ1-1,NA,TRBV9,NA,TGTGCCAGCAGCGTAGGTTGGGACGGAAACACTGAAGCTTTCTTT,CASSVGWDGNTEAFF
TRBJ2-3,NA,TRBV7-9,once,TGTGCCAGCGGAACCCCAGGGAAGCACCAAGTATTTGCAGATACGCAGTATTTT,CASGTPGKHQVFADTQYF
TRBJ1-3,NA,TRBV7-2,once,TGTGCCAGCAGCTTAGCGGCCGTGGGGATCTCTGGAAACACCATATATTTT,CASSLAAVGISGNTIYF
TRBJ2-2,NA,TRBV27,NA,TGTGCCAGCAGTTTATCTACGATGACAGGGAACACCGGGGAGCTGTTTTTT,CASSLSTMTGNTGELFF
TRBJ1-1,NA,TRBV29-1,few,TGCAGCGTTGCCATAAGTGCTGAAGCTTTCTTT,CSVAISAEAFF
TRBJ1-2,TRBD1,TRBV6-5,once,TGTGCCAGCAGCTCCGGGACAGGGTTTGGCTACACCTTC,CASSSGTGFGYTF
TRBJ1-3,TRBD1,TRBV7-9,NA,TGTGCCAGCAGCCGATACCGGGACAGGGGCCGAAACACCATATATTTT,CASSRYRDRGRNTIYF
TRBJ2-3,NA,TRBV9,NA,TGTGCCAGCAGCGATGGGGGACGGCCTAGCACAGATACGCAGTATTTT,CASSDGGRPSTDTQYF
TRBJ2-5,TRBD2,TRBV7-9,NA,TGTGCCAGCAGTCCCCGGTCCAGCGGGGGCCAGAGGGAGACCCAGTACTTC,CASSPRSSGGQRETQYF
TRBJ1-2,TRBD1,TRBV9,NA,TGTGCCAGCAGCACAACAGGGGCCCAAGTTGGCTACACCTTC,CASSTTGAQVGYTF
TRBJ2-1,NA,TRBV30,NA,TGTGCCTGGACGGGGCAGGGAAAGTACAATGAGCAGTTCTTC,CAWTGQGKYNEQFF
TRBJ1-1,NA,TRBV5-1,NA,TGCGCCAGCAGCTTGATACCTGGGAACACTGAAGCTTTCTTT,CASSLIPGNTEAFF
TRBJ1-1,TRBD1,TRBV5-1,few,TGCGCCAGCAGCCTGACAGGGGACACTGAAGCTTTCTTT,CASSLTGDTEAFF
TRBJ2-1,NA,TRBV9,NA,TGTGCCAGCAGCGTAGAGGGGCGGAATGAGCAGTTCTTC,CASSVEGRNEQFF
TRBJ1-1,TRBD1,TRBV5-1,NA,TGCGCCAGCAGCGCCGACAGGGTGAACACTGAAGCTTTCTTT,CASSADRVNTEAFF